Below are 11 T cell receptor beta chains sequenced from a single sample in a study of response to subunit inactivated influenza vaccine. TCRdb fed the RT-PCR reads into MiXCR, producing one record per CDR3 protein. The repertoire holds roughly 500,000 distinct CDR3 sequences, with about 15% as singletons. The sequencing here drew on CD4+ T cells sorted from PBMCs, taken about 23 months after vaccination. These receptors were collected from a man between 50 and 69 years old who received an inactivated influenza vaccine.

The chain joins TRBV20-1 to TRBJ2-3, with D possibly being TRBD2 (5 bases). Germline CDR1 and CDR2: DFQATT and SNEGSKA (reference sequence). Trimming removed 6 bases at V and 3 bases at J, with 16 bases between. The CDR3 has 14 amino acids. The DNA of the CDR3 is TGCAGTGCGGGAGATATGTCATGGACAGATACGCAGTATTTT. This gives the protein CSAGDMSWTDTQYF.

This clonotype has just a few counts. The chain employs TRBV6-1 and TRBJ2-1, with 7 positions matching TRBD2. Per germline, CDR1 MNHNS and CDR2 SASEGT. The CDR3 totals 15 residues. Trimming cost V 1 base and J 1 base; bases outside gene matches: 1. CDR3 bases: TGTGCCAGCAGTGAAGGGACTAGTTCCTACAATGAGCAGTTCTTC. As protein: CASSEGTSSYNEQFF.

This clonotype was seen more than once but under ten times. The chain joins TRBV9 to TRBJ2-5; either TRBD1 or TRBD2 may fit D (5 bases each). The V end was cut by 2 bases, the J end by 3 bases, with 11 bases between. The germline CDR1 and CDR2 sequences are SGDLS and YYNGEE. The CDR3 is made up of 14 amino acids. CDR3 region: CASSVSGTEETQYF. CDR3 DNA: TGTGCCAGCAGCGTGTCCGGGACCGAAGAGACCCAGTACTTC.

This clonotype was detected only a few times. The V and J genes are TRBV20-1 and TRBJ2-3; D remains ambiguous. CDR3 size: 15 residues. The V and J ends lost 3 bases and 3 bases respectively, with 16 bases between them. Germline lookup yields CDR1 DFQATT and CDR2 SNEGSKA (reference sequence). CDR3 coding DNA: TGCAGTGCTAGGTCTGGACGGATGGGGACAGATACGCAGTATTTT. Translation gives CSARSGRMGTDTQYF.

The V call is TRBV6-1, the J call TRBJ1-1; D not resolved. Trimming cost V 6 bases and J 4 bases, with 9 bases left between them. The CDR3 covers 12 residues. Per germline, CDR1 MNHNS and CDR2 SASEGT. The CDR3 region has the DNA TGTGCCAGCAGCAAGGACCTCACTGAAGCTTTCTTT. This translates into CASSKDLTEAFF.

This clonotype has more than one count but fewer than ten. The chain couples TRBV24-1 to TRBJ2-3, with 9 bases matching TRBD2. V lost 10 bases to trimming and J lost 0 bases; unmatched junction nucleotides: 4. CDR3 length: 14 residues. In germline, CDR1 is KGHDR, CDR2 SFDVKD. CDR3 amino acids: CATGTSRSTDTQYF. In DNA form, the CDR3 reads TGTGCCACGGGGACTAGCAGAAGCACAGATACGCAGTATTTT.

The V gene is TRBV5-6, the J gene TRBJ2-7; D gene ambiguous. Trimming stripped 0 bases from V and 3 bases from J, with 13 bases between. Per the germline V gene, CDR1 is SGHDT and CDR2 is YYEEEE. The CDR3 is made up of 15 amino acids. CDR3 bases: TGTGCCAGCAGCTTGGGAAAGGGTAGGATCTACGAGCAGTACTTC. Encoded protein: CASSLGKGRIYEQYF. The whole variable domain, filled in from reference TRBV5-6 and TRBJ2-7, reads DAGVTQSPTHLIKTRGQQVTLRCSPKSGHDTVSWYQQALGQGPQFIFQYYEEEERQRGNFPDRFSGHQFPNYSSELNVNALLLGDSALYLCASSLGKGRIYEQYFGPGTRLTVT.

This clonotype was detected ten times or more. V is TRBV7-2 and J is TRBJ2-3, with D unclear. This CDR3 has 13 residues. Trimming took off 0 bases at V and 2 bases at J, with 3 bases between the two ends. CDR1 is SGHTA and CDR2 is FQGNSA in the germline V gene. The DNA of the CDR3 is TGTGCCAGCAGCTTAGCCTACACAGATACGCAGTATTTT. Translation gives CASSLAYTDTQYF.

The rearrangement links TRBV9 to TRBJ2-1; D is unresolved. Trimming shortened V by 1 base and J by 5 bases, and 7 bases separated the two germline ends. CDR3 length: 13 amino acids. CDR1 is SGDLS, CDR2 YYNGEE, per germline. The CDR3 loop reads CASSVQAHNEQFF. CDR3 bases: TGTGCCAGCAGCGTACAGGCCCACAATGAGCAGTTCTTC.

The gene calls are TRBV5-1 and TRBJ1-4; 9 bases match TRBD1. The CDR3 extends over 15 amino acids. CDR1 SGHRS and CDR2 YFSETQ come from the germline V gene. V lost 4 bases and J lost 8; bases outside the gene matches: 9. The CDR3: CASSTDRGSGEKLFF. Written as DNA, the CDR3 is TGCGCCAGCAGCACGGACAGGGGATCGGGCGAAAAACTGTTTTTT. Filled out from reference TRBV5-1 and TRBJ1-4, the complete variable domain reads KAGVTQTPRYLIKTRGQQVTLSCSPISGHRSVSWYQQTPGQGLQFLFEYFSETQRNKGNFPGRFSGRQFSNSRSEMNVSTLELGDSALYLCASSTDRGSGEKLFFGSGTQLSVL.

This clonotype has a handful of counts. V is TRBV6-1 and J is TRBJ2-2; 9 nucleotides line up with TRBD2. With V trimmed by 5 bases and J by 3 bases, 7 bases remained unmatched. This CDR3 contains 16 residues. Germline V CDR1 and CDR2: MNHNS, SASEGT. The CDR3 DNA reads TGTGCCAGCAGTCCTAGCGGGATGGGGGACACCGGGGAGCTGTTTTTT. It encodes CASSPSGMGDTGELFF.